The TCR beta chain described here comes from a study of blood T cell repertoires in COVID-19. Study background: Sites across the United States, Italy and Spain contributed samples from acute and convalescent COVID-19. Sources were T cells, B-cell-depleted T cells, or PBMCs; the material itself was cDNA or gDNA.

This CDR3 spans 15 amino acids. The germline gives CDR1 ENHRY, CDR2 SYGVKD. V was clipped by 3 bases and J by 10 bases, with 16 bases between them. As originally analysed: Reference gene primers were amplified, and this amplification served to estimate nucleated cell counts. TCRdb's copy holds only in-frame clones and misses some; the assay was immunoSEQ multiplex PCR. The D gene and trimming were derived from the DNA, and the V and J assignments and clone size from that table. The sample contains around 110,000 clones, over 80% of which appear only once. Sequencing used peripheral blood. The chain is built from TRBV10-3 and TRBJ1-6, with TRBD1 as a possible D gene (5 bases). The sequence was collected from a man aged 25 to 40 with acute or convalescent COVID-19. CDR3 coding DNA: TGTGCCATCAGTGACGTTGGAGGGGAGGACTCACCCCTCCACTTT. Its protein is CAISDVGGEDSPLHF.